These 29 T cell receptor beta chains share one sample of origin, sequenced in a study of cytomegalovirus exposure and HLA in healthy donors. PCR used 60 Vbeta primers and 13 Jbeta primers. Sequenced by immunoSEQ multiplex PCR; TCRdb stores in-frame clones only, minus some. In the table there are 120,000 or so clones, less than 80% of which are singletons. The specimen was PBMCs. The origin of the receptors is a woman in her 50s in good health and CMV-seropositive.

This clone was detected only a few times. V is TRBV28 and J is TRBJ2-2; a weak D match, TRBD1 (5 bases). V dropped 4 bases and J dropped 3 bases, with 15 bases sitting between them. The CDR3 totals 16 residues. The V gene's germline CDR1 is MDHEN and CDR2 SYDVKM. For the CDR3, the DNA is TGTGCCAGCAGTTCCCCCGAGACAGTGGACACCGGGGAGCTGTTTTTT. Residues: CASSSPETVDTGELFF.

The CDR3 reads CASSESRATEAFF. The CDR3 DNA reads as TGCGCCAGCAGTGAGTCGAGGGCCACTGAAGCTTTCTTT. This rearrangement joins TRBV10-1 to TRBJ1-1; D not certain. V lost 0 bases, J lost 4 bases, and 6 bases lay in between. CDR1 and CDR2 from the germline V gene are WNHNN and SYGVQD (reference sequence). The CDR3 covers 13 residues.

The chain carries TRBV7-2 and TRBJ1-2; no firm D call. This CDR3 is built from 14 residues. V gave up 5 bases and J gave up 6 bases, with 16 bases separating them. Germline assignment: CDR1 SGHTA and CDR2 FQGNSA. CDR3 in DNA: TGTGCCAGCAGCCAAGGAGGGCATCAGCATGGCTACACCTTC. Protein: CASSQGGHQHGYTF.

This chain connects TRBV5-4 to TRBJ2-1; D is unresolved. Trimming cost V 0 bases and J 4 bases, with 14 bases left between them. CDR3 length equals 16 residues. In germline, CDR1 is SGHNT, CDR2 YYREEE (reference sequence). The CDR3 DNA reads TGTGCCAGCAGCTTGGCCGCACTATCCGGTTACAATGAGCAGTTCTTC. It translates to CASSLAALSGYNEQFF.

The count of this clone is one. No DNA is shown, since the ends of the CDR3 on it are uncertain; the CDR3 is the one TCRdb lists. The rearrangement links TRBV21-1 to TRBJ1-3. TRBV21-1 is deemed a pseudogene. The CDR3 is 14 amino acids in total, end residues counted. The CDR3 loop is CASTWVASGNTIYF.

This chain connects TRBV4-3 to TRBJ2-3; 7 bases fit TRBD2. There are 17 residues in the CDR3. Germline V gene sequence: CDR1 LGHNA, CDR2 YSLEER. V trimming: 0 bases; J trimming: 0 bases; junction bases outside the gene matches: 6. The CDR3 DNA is TGCGCCAGCAGCCAAGACCCCAGCGGGATCAGCACAGATACGCAGTATTTT. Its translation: CASSQDPSGISTDTQYF.

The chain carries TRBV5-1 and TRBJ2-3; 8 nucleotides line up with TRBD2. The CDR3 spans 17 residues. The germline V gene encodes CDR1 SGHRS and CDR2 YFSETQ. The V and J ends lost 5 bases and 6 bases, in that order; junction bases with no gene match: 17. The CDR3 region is CASRDTGGLGPVDTQYF. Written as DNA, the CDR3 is TGCGCCAGCAGAGACACGGGAGGGCTCGGGCCGGTCGATACGCAGTATTTT.

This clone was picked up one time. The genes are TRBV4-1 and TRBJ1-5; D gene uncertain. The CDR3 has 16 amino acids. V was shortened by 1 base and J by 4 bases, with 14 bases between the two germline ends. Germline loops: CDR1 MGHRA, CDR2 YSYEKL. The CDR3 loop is CASSQGWGEKNQPQHF. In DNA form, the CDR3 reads TGCGCCAGCAGCCAAGGGTGGGGAGAGAAAAATCAGCCCCAGCATTTT.

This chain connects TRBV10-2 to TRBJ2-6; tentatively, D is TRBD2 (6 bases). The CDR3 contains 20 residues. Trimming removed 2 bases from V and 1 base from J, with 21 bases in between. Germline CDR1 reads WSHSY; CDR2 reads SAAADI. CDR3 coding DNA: TGCGCCAGCAGTGAGGCAAAACAGAGGACTACCAGGTCTGGGGCCAACGTCCTGACTTTC. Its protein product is CASSEAKQRTTRSGANVLTF.

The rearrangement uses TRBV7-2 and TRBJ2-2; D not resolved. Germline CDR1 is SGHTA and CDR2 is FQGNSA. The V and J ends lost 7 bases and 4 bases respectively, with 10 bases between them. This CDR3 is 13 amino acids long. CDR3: CASNLVITGELFF. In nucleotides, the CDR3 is TGTGCCAGCAACCTAGTTATCACCGGGGAGCTGTTTTTT.

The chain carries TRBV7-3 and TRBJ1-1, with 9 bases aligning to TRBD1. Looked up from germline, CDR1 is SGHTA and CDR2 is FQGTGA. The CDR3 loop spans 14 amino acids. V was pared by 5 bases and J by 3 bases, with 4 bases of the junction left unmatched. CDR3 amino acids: CASSRGQGYTEAFF. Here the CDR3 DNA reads TGTGCCAGCAGCCGAGGACAGGGGTACACTGAAGCTTTCTTT.

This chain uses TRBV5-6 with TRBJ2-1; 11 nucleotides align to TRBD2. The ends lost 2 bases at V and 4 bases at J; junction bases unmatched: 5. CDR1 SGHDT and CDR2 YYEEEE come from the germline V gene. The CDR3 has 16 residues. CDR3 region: CASSFLAGGQYNEQFF. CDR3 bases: TGTGCCAGCAGCTTCCTAGCGGGGGGCCAATACAATGAGCAGTTCTTC.

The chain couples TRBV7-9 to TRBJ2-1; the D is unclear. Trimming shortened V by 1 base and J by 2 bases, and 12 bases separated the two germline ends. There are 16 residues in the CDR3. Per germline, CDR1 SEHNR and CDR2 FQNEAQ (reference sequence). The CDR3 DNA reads TGTGCCAGCAGCTTAGGTGGTAGCCGTGCCTACAATGAGCAGTTCTTC. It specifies CASSLGGSRAYNEQFF.

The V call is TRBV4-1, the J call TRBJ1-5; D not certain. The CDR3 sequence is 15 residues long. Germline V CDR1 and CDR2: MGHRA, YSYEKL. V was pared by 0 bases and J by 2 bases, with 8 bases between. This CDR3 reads CASSQEAVRNQPQHF. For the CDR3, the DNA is TGCGCCAGCAGCCAAGAAGCGGTTCGCAATCAGCCCCAGCATTTT.

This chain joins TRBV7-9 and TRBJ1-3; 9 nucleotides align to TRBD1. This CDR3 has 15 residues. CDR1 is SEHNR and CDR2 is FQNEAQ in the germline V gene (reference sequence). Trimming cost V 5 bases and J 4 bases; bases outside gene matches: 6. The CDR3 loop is CASSTSGTGGNTIYF. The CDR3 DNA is TGTGCCAGCAGCACATCCGGGACAGGGGGAAACACCATATATTTT.

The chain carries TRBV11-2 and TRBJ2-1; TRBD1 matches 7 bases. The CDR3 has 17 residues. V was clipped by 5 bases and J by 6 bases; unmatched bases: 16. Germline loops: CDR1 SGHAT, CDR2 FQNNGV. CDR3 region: CASSEGATGPYVNEQFF. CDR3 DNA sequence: TGTGCCAGCAGCGAGGGGGCGACAGGGCCCTACGTCAATGAGCAGTTCTTC.

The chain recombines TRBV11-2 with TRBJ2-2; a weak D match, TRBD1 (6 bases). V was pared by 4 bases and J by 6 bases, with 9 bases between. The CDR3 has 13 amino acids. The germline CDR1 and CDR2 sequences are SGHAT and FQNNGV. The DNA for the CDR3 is TGTGCCAGCAGCTACACAGGGTCCGGGGAGCTGTTTTTT. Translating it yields CASSYTGSGELFF.

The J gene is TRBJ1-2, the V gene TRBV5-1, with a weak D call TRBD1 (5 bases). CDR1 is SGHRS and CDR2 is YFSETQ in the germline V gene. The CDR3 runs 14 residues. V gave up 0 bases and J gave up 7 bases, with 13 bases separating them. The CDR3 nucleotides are TGCGCCAGCAGCTTGGTCACTGGGGACTCTGGCTACACCTTC. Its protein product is CASSLVTGDSGYTF.

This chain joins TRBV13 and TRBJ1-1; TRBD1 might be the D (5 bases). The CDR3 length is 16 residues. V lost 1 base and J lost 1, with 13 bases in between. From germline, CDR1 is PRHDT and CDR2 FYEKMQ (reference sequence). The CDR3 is CASSLEGGGGNTEAFF. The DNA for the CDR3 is TGTGCCAGCAGCTTAGAGGGCGGGGGAGGGAACACTGAAGCTTTCTTT.

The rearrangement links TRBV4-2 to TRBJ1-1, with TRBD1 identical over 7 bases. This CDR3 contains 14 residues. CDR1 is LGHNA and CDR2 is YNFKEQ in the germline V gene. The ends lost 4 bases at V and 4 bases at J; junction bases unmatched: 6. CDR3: CASSRGTEGTEAFF. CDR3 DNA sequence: TGTGCCAGCAGCCGGGGGACAGAGGGCACTGAAGCTTTCTTT.

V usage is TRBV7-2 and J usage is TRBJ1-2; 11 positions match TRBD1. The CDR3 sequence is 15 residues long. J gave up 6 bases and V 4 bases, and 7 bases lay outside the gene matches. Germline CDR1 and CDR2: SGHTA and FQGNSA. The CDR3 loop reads CASSSKLGQGDGYTF. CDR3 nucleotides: TGTGCCAGCAGCTCAAAGTTGGGACAGGGGGATGGCTACACCTTC.

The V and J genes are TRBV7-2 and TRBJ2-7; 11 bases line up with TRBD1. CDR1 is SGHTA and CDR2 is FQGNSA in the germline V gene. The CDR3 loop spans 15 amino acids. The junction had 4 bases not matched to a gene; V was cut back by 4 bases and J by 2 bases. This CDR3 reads CASSWTGGAAYEQYF. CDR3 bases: TGTGCCAGCAGCTGGACAGGGGGCGCCGCCTACGAGCAGTACTTC.

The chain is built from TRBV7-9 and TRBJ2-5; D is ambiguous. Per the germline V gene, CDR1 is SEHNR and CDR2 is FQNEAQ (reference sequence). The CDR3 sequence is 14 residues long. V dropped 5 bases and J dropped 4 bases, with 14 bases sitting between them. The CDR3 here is CASSPGGTRETQYF. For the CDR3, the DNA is TGTGCCAGCAGCCCTGGCGGCACGCGAGAGACCCAGTACTTC.

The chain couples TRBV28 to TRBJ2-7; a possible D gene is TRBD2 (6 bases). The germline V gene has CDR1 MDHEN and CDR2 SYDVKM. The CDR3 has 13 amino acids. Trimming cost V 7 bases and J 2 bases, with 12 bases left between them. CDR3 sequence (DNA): TGTGCCAGCACAGCGGGTGGACCCTACGAGCAGTACTTC. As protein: CASTAGGPYEQYF.

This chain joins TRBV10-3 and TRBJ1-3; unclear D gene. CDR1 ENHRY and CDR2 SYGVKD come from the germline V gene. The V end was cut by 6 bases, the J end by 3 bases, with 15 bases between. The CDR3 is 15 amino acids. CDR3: CAISEALFRGNTIYF. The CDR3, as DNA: TGTGCCATCAGCGAGGCGCTATTCCGTGGAAACACCATATATTTT.

The CDR3 is CASSGPQGTGYTF. The CDR3 DNA reads TGTGCCAGCTCCGGGCCACAGGGAACGGGCTACACCTTC. The chain joins TRBV18 to TRBJ1-2, with a possible D match to TRBD1 (6 bases). Germline CDR1 reads KGHSH; CDR2 reads LQKENI. V lost 6 bases and J 8 bases, leaving 16 bases between the germline ends. The CDR3 runs 13 residues.

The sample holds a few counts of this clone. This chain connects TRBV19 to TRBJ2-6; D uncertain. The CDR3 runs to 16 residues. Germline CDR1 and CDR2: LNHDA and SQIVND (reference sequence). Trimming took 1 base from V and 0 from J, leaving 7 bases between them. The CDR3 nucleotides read TGTGCCAGTAGTATAGGGCTCACCTCTGGGGCCAACGTCCTGACTTTC. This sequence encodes CASSIGLTSGANVLTF.

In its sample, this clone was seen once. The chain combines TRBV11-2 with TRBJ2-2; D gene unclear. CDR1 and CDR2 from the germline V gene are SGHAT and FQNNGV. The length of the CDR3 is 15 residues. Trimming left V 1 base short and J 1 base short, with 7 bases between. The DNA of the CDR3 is TGTGCCAGCAGCTTAGGATCGGGGAACACCGGGGAGCTGTTTTTT. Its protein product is CASSLGSGNTGELFF.

CDR3 amino acids: CASSLRASGNYEQYF. The DNA for the CDR3 is TGTGCCAGCAGCTTAAGGGCTAGCGGGAACTACGAGCAGTACTTC. This chain uses TRBV7-3 with TRBJ2-7; 9 bases are shared with TRBD2. V shed 1 base and J 3 bases; nucleotides not matched to a gene: 4. The germline V gene encodes CDR1 SGHTA and CDR2 FQGTGA. This CDR3 is 15 amino acids long.